This T cell receptor (beta chain) originates from a study of CD8+ T cells in alopecia areata. General study results and limits: There was only one nonresponder, so it was unclear how baseline CD8+ expansion relates to response. Clonality in the scalp and expanded CD8+ clones ranked among the top 100 were significantly decreased by tofacitinib.

RNA was extracted and reverse transcribed into cDNA as the sequencing template. Sequencing used immunoSEQ multiplex PCR; TCRdb keeps in-frame clones, though not all of them. The sample yields over 150,000 clones, 58% seen once. V was clipped by 11 bases and J by 8 bases, with 13 bases between them. The CDR3 loop spans 12 amino acids. The sample's treatment: oral pan-JAK inhibitor, 5-10 mg twice daily. Sampling of alopecia areata patients yielded lesional scalp punch biopsies as well as peripheral blood. A word on this clone: Its specificity is not known.

The specimen was CD4+ T cells sorted from blood, collected at week 24, from a patient treated with tofacitinib. This chain joins TRBV23-1 and TRBJ1-6; D is perhaps TRBD1 (5 bases). TRBV23-1 is an ORF; its function is uncertain. This receptor was obtained from a human donor with alopecia areata. The CDR3 reads CAGAGKDSPLHF. The CDR3 DNA follows: TGCGCCGGGGCGGGGAAAGATTCACCCCTCCACTTT.